This T cell receptor (beta chain) was captured in a study of blood T cell repertoires in COVID-19. As for the study in general: T cells, B-cell-depleted T cells, or PBMCs supplied cDNA or gDNA.

V was clipped by 5 bases and J by 6 bases; unmatched bases: 3. The CDR3 sequence is 13 residues long. The table came from immunoSEQ multiplex PCR; TCRdb's copy has only in-frame clones and leaves some out. The sample contains hundreds of thousands of clones, 70% to 90% of which appear only once. Allocation to cohorts depended on clinical history reported by the participants. The genes are TRBV12-3 or TRBV12-4 and TRBJ2-7; 11 nucleotides match TRBD1. This receptor was taken from a woman aged 45 to 65 in a cohort exposed to, infected with or recovered from COVID-19 (not recorded which). The sequencing sample was made of PBMCs or T cells enriched from blood (not recorded which). The CDR3 DNA follows: TGTGCCAGCAGTGGGACAGGGGGAGGCGAGCAGTACTTC. It encodes CASSGTGGGEQYF.